These 25 T cell receptor beta chains originate from one sample sequenced in a study of vaccination effects on CD4 cells after COVID-19. Produced via immunoSEQ multiplex PCR; TCRdb's table is partial and in-frame only. The table includes around 24,000 clones, roughly 76% detected once. Antigen-specific CD4+ T cells expanded by the ViraFEST assay with viral peptide pools were then sequenced. It was after nine to ten days of culture that CD4+ T cells were isolated. Participants were vaccinated with two doses of either the BNT162b2 or mRNA-1273 vaccine. Antigens of these TCRs are unknown. Specimen: CD4+ T cells from PBMCs cultured with SARS-CoV-2 spike peptides, collected after COVID-19 vaccination. All receptors come from a human donor who received a COVID-19 vaccine. Some clones in this sample may be carry-over from other donors' samples.

V gene TRBV2 combines with J gene TRBJ2-3; TRBD2 agrees at 9 bases. The CDR3 loop spans 15 amino acids. V trimming: 6 bases; J trimming: 0 bases; junction bases outside the gene matches: 4. The germline gives CDR1 SNHLY, CDR2 FYNNEI. The CDR3 region has the DNA TGTGCCAGCAGAATAGCGGGGGCCAGCACAGATACGCAGTATTTT. Translating it yields CASRIAGASTDTQYF.

The chain is built from TRBV3-1 (or the pseudogene TRBV3-2) and TRBJ1-3; the D is unclear. CDR1 and CDR2 (germline): LGHDT, YNNKEL (reference sequence). The CDR3 consists of 13 residues. The germline V and J ends were trimmed by 4 bases and 4 bases, with 8 bases remaining between them. The CDR3 nucleotides read TGTGCCAGCAGCCTAGGTGGAGGAAACACCATATATTTT. It codes for CASSLGGGNTIYF.

The chain combines TRBV6-6 with TRBJ1-6; maybe TRBD1 (6 bases). Trimming shortened V by 5 bases and J by 8 bases, and 10 bases separated the two germline ends. Germline V lookup: CDR1 MNHNY, CDR2 SVGAGI (reference sequence). The CDR3 extends over 13 amino acids. DNA of the CDR3: TGTGCCAGCAGTCGGAGGGGGGATTCACCCCTCCACTTT. This gives the protein CASSRRGDSPLHF.

This clone was counted between two and nine times. The DNA for the CDR3 is TGCGCCAGCAGCCGAGAGGGACTTTACCCAAATCAGCCCCAGCATTTT. This encodes CASSREGLYPNQPQHF. The rearrangement joins TRBV4-1 to TRBJ1-5; tentative D call: TRBD1 (5 bases). The germline V gene has CDR1 MGHRA and CDR2 YSYEKL. V lost 4 bases and J 4 bases, leaving 17 bases between the germline ends. The CDR3 contains 16 residues.

V gene TRBV15 combines with J gene TRBJ2-7; TRBD2 might be the D (6 bases). Trimming cost V 0 bases and J 7 bases, with 10 bases left between them. The CDR3 loop spans 13 amino acids. Germline-derived CDR1 and CDR2 are LNHNV and YYDKDF (reference sequence). DNA of the CDR3: TGTGCCACCAGCAGAGATTGGGGAGGTGAGCAGTACGTC. Its protein product is CATSRDWGGEQYV.

V usage is TRBV5-8 and J usage is TRBJ1-2; D may be TRBD1 (6 bases). Trimming pared 3 bases from V and 8 bases from J, leaving 23 bases between. The CDR3 spans 16 residues. Germline V CDR1 and CDR2: SGHTS, YDEGEE. CDR3 in amino acids: CASSSLDGGRISGYTF. The CDR3 DNA sequence: TGTGCCAGCAGCTCCCTGGATGGGGGGCGAATTTCCGGCTACACCTTC.

The chain is built from TRBV6-2 or TRBV6-3 and TRBJ2-7, with TRBD1 matching over 10 bases. Germline loops: CDR1 MNHEY, CDR2 SVGEGT. The trim removed 2 bases at V and 6 bases at J, leaving 4 bases unmatched. The CDR3 consists of 14 residues. CDR3 in DNA: TGTGCCAGCAGTTACGGGGACAGGGGCGGCGAGCAGTACGTC. Encoded protein: CASSYGDRGGEQYV.

The chain uses TRBV30 and TRBJ2-3; possible D gene TRBD1, 5 bases. V was trimmed by 3 bases and J by 6 bases, leaving 13 bases between them. From germline, CDR1 is GTSNPN and CDR2 SVGIG (reference sequence). The length of the CDR3 is 13 residues. The CDR3 sequence is CAWRGLGLDTQYF. CDR3 DNA: TGTGCCTGGAGGGGGTTGGGGCTTGATACGCAGTATTTT.

V and J are TRBV25-1 and TRBJ2-1, with D tentatively TRBD2 (6 bases). Trimming removed 5 bases at V and 6 bases at J, with 14 bases between. This CDR3 region has 14 residues. Germline V gene sequence: CDR1 MGHDK, CDR2 SYGVNS. The CDR3 DNA reads as TGTGCCAGCAGTCTCCCGGGAGAGGCCAATGAGCAGTTCTTC. It specifies CASSLPGEANEQFF.

The chain employs TRBV6-6 and TRBJ2-7; the D gene could be TRBD1 or TRBD2 (5 bases each). CDR1 and CDR2 (germline): MNHNY, SVGAGI (reference sequence). V was cut by 2 bases and J by 3 bases, with 14 bases left in between. This CDR3 comprises 15 residues. The CDR3 DNA sequence: TGTGCCAGCAGTTACATCGGGGACGGCAGCTACGAGCAGTACGTC. The encoded protein is CASSYIGDGSYEQYV.

This clone was seen just once. This chain uses TRBV12-5 with TRBJ2-3; tentative D call: TRBD1 (6 bases). V was pared by 11 bases and J by 2 bases, with 17 bases between. This CDR3 region has 14 residues. Germline V gives CDR1 LGHNT, CDR2 FRNRAP. In DNA, the CDR3 is TGTGCTGGCACCCGGGACACACTCACAGATACGCAGTATTTT. This gives the protein CAGTRDTLTDTQYF.

The chain is built from TRBV4-2 and TRBJ2-7; D is ambiguous. The CDR3 extends over 15 amino acids. Germline-derived CDR1 and CDR2 are LGHNA and YNFKEQ. Trimming removed 3 bases from V and 3 bases from J, with 15 bases in between. CDR3 coding DNA: TGTGCCAGCAGCCAGGCGAAAAAAGCCCTCTACGAGCAGTACGTC. It specifies CASSQAKKALYEQYV.

This chain uses TRBV11-3 with TRBJ1-1; 8 bases align to TRBD1. The junction had 2 bases not matched to a gene; V was cut back by 3 bases and J by 2 bases. The CDR3 is 14 amino acids. Germline loops: CDR1 SGHNT, CDR2 YENEEA. CDR3 coding DNA: TGTGCCAGCAGCTTGTCAGGGGGCAACACTGAAGCTTTCTTT. Its translation is CASSLSGGNTEAFF.

This rearrangement joins TRBV3-1 (or the pseudogene TRBV3-2) to TRBJ1-3; TRBD1 is a possible D gene (6 bases). CDR1 and CDR2 (germline): LGHDT, YNNKEL (reference sequence). The CDR3 totals 15 residues. The V gene lost 0 bases and the J gene lost 3 bases, with 9 bases spanning the gap. The CDR3 sequence: CASSQEVGGGNTIYF. CDR3 nucleotide sequence: TGTGCCAGCAGCCAAGAGGTAGGGGGTGGAAACACCATATATTTT.

The J gene is TRBJ1-3, the V gene TRBV19, with 7 bases fitting TRBD1. The CDR3 runs 16 residues. V shed 1 base, J shed 2 bases, and the junction held 5 bases outside the gene matches. Germline V lookup: CDR1 LNHDA, CDR2 SQIVND (reference sequence). The DNA for the CDR3 is TGTGCCAGTAGTATAGGTCGGCAGGGGGCTGGAAACACCATATATTTT. Translated, it gives CASSIGRQGAGNTIYF.

The chain combines TRBV7-3 with TRBJ1-1, with 8 bases fitting TRBD1. Per germline, CDR1 SGHTA and CDR2 FQGTGA. Trimming at V came to 2 bases and at J to 1 base, leaving 3 bases not matched to a gene. The CDR3 runs 15 residues. The DNA of the CDR3 is TGTGCCAGCAGCTTAGGCGGACAGGGGAACACTGAAGCTTTCTTT. Translation gives CASSLGGQGNTEAFF.

The J gene is TRBJ2-1, the V gene TRBV27, with TRBD1 matching over 9 bases. CDR1 and CDR2 from the germline V gene are MNHEY and SMNVEV (reference sequence). The CDR3 has 16 residues. V was clipped by 3 bases and J by 0 bases; unmatched bases: 3. DNA of the CDR3: TGTGCCAGCAGTTTTGGACAGGGGAGCTCCTACAATGAGCAGTTCTTC. Amino acid sequence: CASSFGQGSSYNEQFF.

V and J are TRBV10-2 and TRBJ1-2; no clear D gene. Trimming removed 6 bases from V and 1 base from J, with 9 bases in between. The CDR3 has 13 amino acids. The germline CDR1 and CDR2 sequences are WSHSY and SAAADI. DNA for the CDR3: TGCGCCAGCAGCAATACAGTTAACTATGGCTACACCTTC. This sequence encodes CASSNTVNYGYTF.

This chain links TRBV29-1 with TRBJ1-1; 8 bases fit TRBD1. Germline V gene data show CDR1 as SQVTM and CDR2 as ANQGSEA. The junction had 2 bases not matched to a gene; V was cut back by 5 bases and J by 3 bases. The CDR3 contains 12 residues. This CDR3 reads CSVNRGDTEAFF. The CDR3 coding sequence is TGCAGCGTTAACAGGGGGGACACTGAAGCTTTCTTT.

This chain links TRBV29-1 with TRBJ2-1; the match to TRBD1 covers 12 bases. Germline-derived CDR1 and CDR2 are SQVTM and ANQGSEA. Germline trimming cut 1 base from V and 9 bases from J; bases unmatched to any gene: 7. This CDR3 contains 15 residues. CDR3 sequence reads: CSVEVGTGGRGEQFF. For the CDR3, the DNA is TGCAGCGTTGAAGTCGGGACAGGGGGCCGTGGTGAGCAGTTCTTC.

This rearrangement joins TRBV5-1 to TRBJ2-1; 8 nucleotides agree with TRBD1. Germline CDR1 and CDR2: SGHRS and YFSETQ. With V trimmed by 0 bases and J by 3 bases, 5 bases remained unmatched. CDR3 length: 16 amino acids. The CDR3 loop is CASSLAGTGGYNEQFF. The CDR3 coding sequence is TGCGCCAGCAGCTTGGCCGGGACAGGTGGCTACAATGAGCAGTTCTTC.

This clone was seen only a few times. The V call is TRBV21-1, the J call TRBJ2-7; the listed D gene, TRBD2, was not tested against the DNA. TRBV21-1 is a known pseudogene. There are 15 residues in the CDR3. CDR3 in amino acids: CASSGGGVSPSDQYV. The CDR3 nucleotides read TGTGCCAGCAGCGGTGGAGGTGTCAGCCCCAGCGACCAGTACGTC.

The gene calls are TRBV4-1 and TRBJ1-2; D remains unclear. CDR1 MGHRA and CDR2 YSYEKL come from the germline V gene. The CDR3 runs 13 residues. Trimming took 0 bases from V and 8 from J, leaving 10 bases between them. The chain's CDR3 is CASSQDPGGGYTF. Here the CDR3 DNA reads TGCGCCAGCAGCCAAGATCCGGGAGGGGGCTACACCTTC.

The chain employs TRBV6-1 and TRBJ2-5, with a weak D call TRBD2 (6 bases). Trimming shortened V by 3 bases and J by 3 bases, and 8 bases separated the two germline ends. The CDR3 has 13 residues. Per germline, CDR1 MNHNS and CDR2 SASEGT. CDR3 sequence reads: CASSDGRKETQYF. CDR3 in DNA: TGTGCCAGCAGTGATGGGAGGAAAGAGACCCAGTACTTC.

This chain links TRBV5-8 with TRBJ1-4; 7 nucleotides align to TRBD1. Germline V gene lookup returns CDR1 SGHTS and CDR2 YDEGEE. V lost 5 bases and J lost 2; bases outside the gene matches: 6. This CDR3 is built from 15 residues. The CDR3 DNA reads as TGTGCCAGCAGATACCAGACAGGGACTAATGAAAAACTGTTTTTT. This codes for CASRYQTGTNEKLFF.